The clone carrying this T cell receptor beta chain was seen at least ten times. Its specificity is not known. This sample stems from a study of T cell repertoires in cytomegalovirus infection. Study background: Both CMV infection and a matching HLA type were indicated by public TCR beta signatures.

Points from the study as a whole: HLA-C-restricted CMV clonotypes gave the most frequent clonotype in two of eight donors.

CDR1 and CDR2 (germline): SGHTA, FQGNSA. The CDR3 is made up of 13 amino acids. Trimming removed 1 base from V and 3 bases from J, with 6 bases in between. Each CDR3 protein gets one entry after TCRdb re-called the reads with MiXCR. The table has 200,000 to 300,000 distinct CDR3 sequences, around 9% seen once. The chain has TRBV7-2 and TRBJ1-2; no clear D. The source of this sequence is a human donor in good health (CMV status not recorded). Some clones in this sample may be carry-over from other donors' samples. Sequencing used PBMCs. The CDR3 sequence is CASSLDVYYGYTF. The CDR3 nucleotides are TGTGCCAGCAGCTTAGACGTCTACTATGGCTACACCTTC. Combining the CDR3 with reference TRBV7-2 and TRBJ1-2 gives the whole variable domain GAGVSQSPSNKVTEKGKDVELRCDPISGHTALYWYRQSLGQGLEFLIYFQGNSAPDKSGLPSDRFSAERTGGSVSTLTIQRTQQEDSAVYLCASSLDVYYGYTFGSGTRLTVV.